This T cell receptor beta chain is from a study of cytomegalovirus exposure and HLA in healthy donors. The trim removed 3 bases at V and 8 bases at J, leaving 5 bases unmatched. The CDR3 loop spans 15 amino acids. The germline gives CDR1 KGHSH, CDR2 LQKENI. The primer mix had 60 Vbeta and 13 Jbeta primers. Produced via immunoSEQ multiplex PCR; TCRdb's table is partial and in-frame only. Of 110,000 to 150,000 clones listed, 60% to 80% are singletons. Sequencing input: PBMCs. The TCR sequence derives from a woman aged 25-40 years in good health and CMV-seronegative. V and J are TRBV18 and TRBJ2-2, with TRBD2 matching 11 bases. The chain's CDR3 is CASSPGLAEEGELFF. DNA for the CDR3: TGTGCCAGCTCACCGGGACTAGCGGAAGAGGGGGAGCTGTTTTTT.